This T cell receptor (beta chain) was documented in a study of neurological immune-mediated disorders. MiXCR, applied by TCRdb to the 5' RACE reads, yields one record per CDR3 protein. The sample includes 87,000 or so distinct CDR3 sequences, under 4.5% of them seen just once. This clonotype was detected ten times or more. The TCR comes from a woman between 50 and 59 years old with multiple sclerosis. Sequenced: PBMCs.

The CDR3 DNA reads TGTGCCAGCAGTCTGGGGGGGGGAAACTATGGCTACACCTTC. Translated: CASSLGGGNYGYTF. V gene TRBV27 combines with J gene TRBJ1-2, with D possibly TRBD1 on 5 matching bases. Per the germline V gene, CDR1 is MNHEY and CDR2 is SMNVEV (reference sequence). Trimming shortened V by 5 bases and J by 2 bases, and 12 bases separated the two germline ends. The length of the CDR3 is 14 residues.